Below, 2 T cell receptor beta chains from the same sample are listed, as sequenced in a study of T cell repertoires in cytomegalovirus infection. Each CDR3 protein gets one entry after TCRdb re-called the reads with MiXCR. The table has around 300,000 distinct CDR3 sequences, roughly 26% seen once; the top ten hold 14%. Sequenced: PBMCs. All receptors derive from a human donor in good health (CMV status not recorded). Some clones in this sample may be carry-over from other donors' samples.

The V and J genes are TRBV6-5 and TRBJ2-7, with 8 bases aligning to TRBD1. After removal of 5 bases from V and 6 bases from J, the junction contained 12 bases not matched to a gene. The CDR3 sequence is 15 residues long. The V gene's germline CDR1 is MNHEY and CDR2 SVGAGI. The CDR3 region is CASSSRSDRVFEQYF. The CDR3 DNA sequence: TGTGCCAGCAGTAGTAGATCGGACAGGGTCTTCGAGCAGTACTTC.

This clonotype is a singleton in its sample. The rearrangement joins TRBV2 to TRBJ2-1, with D perhaps given as TRBD1 or TRBD2 (5 bases each). Germline V gene lookup returns CDR1 SNHLY and CDR2 FYNNEI. The V end was cut by 6 bases, the J end by 8 bases, with 14 bases between. The CDR3 extends over 13 amino acids. The CDR3 loop reads CASRFRLGDEQFF. CDR3 nucleotide sequence: TGTGCCAGCAGATTCAGGCTGGGGGATGAGCAGTTCTTC.